This T cell receptor beta chain was observed in a study of T cell repertoires in cytomegalovirus infection. Study context: Recently identified HLA-C-restricted CMV epitopes were used, and well-studied HLA-B-restricted CMV epitopes were used as well. CMV infection together with matching HLA type was indicated by public TCR beta signatures. Broader study findings: Totalled public TCR beta family frequency picked out people who carried CMV plus the relevant HLA. HLA-C-restricted CMV-specific TCR beta clonotypes prevailed in the ex vivo response.

The table lists this clonotype with many counts. As yet, its antigen is unknown. CDR1 SGHVS and CDR2 FNYEAQ come from the germline V gene. After removal of 3 bases from V and 7 bases from J, the junction contained 11 bases not matched to a gene. CDR3 length: 17 residues. TCRdb used MiXCR to reprocess the reads, holding one entry per CDR3 protein. The sample lists around 900,000 distinct CDR3 sequences, approximately 31% seen once, with more than 13% in the top ten. The sample here was cultured CD8+ T cells from PBMCs, taken from culture after CMV antigen stimulation. This TCR derives from a human donor in good health (CMV status not recorded). Some clones in this sample may be carry-over from other donors' samples. The chain has TRBV7-6 and TRBJ2-1; 11 bases map to TRBD2. The CDR3: CASSFSGSGGEGNEQFF. As DNA, the CDR3 is TGTGCCAGCAGCTTCTCGGGTAGCGGGGGGGAAGGGAATGAGCAGTTCTTC.